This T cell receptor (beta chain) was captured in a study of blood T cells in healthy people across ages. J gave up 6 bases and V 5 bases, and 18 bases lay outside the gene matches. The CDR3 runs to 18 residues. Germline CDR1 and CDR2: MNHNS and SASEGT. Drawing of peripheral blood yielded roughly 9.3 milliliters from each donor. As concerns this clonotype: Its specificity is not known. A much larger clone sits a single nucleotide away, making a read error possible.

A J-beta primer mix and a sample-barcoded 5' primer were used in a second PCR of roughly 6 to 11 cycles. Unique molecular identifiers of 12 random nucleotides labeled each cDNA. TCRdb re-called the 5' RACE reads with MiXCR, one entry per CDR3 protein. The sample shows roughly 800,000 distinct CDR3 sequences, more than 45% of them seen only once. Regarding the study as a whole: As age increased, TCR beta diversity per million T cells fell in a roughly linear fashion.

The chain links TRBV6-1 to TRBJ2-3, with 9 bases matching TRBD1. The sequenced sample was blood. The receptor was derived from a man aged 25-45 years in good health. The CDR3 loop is CASSPKLPADRGRDTQYF. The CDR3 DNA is TGTGCCAGCAGTCCCAAACTACCGGCGGACAGGGGACGCGATACGCAGTATTTT.